The T cell receptor (beta chain) under discussion was sequenced for a study of blood T cell repertoires in COVID-19. This clone was observed once. Patients in Seattle were enrolled during active infection, then followed longitudinally. Trimming removed 5 bases from V and 6 bases from J, with 13 bases in between. The CDR3 sequence is 13 residues long. In germline, CDR1 is SQVTM, CDR2 ANQGSEA. In the study's own analysis: Amplifying reference gene primers gave estimates of nucleated cell counts. Here immunoSEQ multiplex PCR was the method, and the copy in TCRdb shows in-frame clones only, minus some. V and J calls and clone size are copied from that table; D and trimming were computed from the DNA. The repertoire holds hundreds of thousands of clones, around nine tenths seen once, with less than 9% in the top ten.

The TCR was taken from a woman aged 55 to 70 with COVID-19, enrolled during active disease. The chain combines TRBV29-1 with TRBJ1-4; D remains unclear. The specimen sequenced was peripheral blood. The CDR3 nucleotides read TGCAGCGTTAAAGGGTTAGCATATGAAAAACTGTTTTTT. This gives the protein CSVKGLAYEKLFF.